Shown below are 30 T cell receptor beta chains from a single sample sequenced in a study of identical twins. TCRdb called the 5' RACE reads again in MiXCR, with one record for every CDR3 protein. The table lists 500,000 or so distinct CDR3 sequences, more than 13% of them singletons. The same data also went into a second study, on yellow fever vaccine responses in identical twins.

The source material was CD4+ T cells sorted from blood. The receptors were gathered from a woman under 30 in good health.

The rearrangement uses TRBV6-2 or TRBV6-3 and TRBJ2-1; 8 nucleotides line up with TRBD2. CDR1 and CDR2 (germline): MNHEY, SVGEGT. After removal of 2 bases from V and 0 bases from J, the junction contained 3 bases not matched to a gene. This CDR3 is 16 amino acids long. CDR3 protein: CASSYASGSSYNEQFF. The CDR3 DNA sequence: TGTGCCAGCAGTTACGCTAGCGGGTCCTCCTACAATGAGCAGTTCTTC.

CDR3 sequence: CASSRVVQETQYF. CDR3 DNA sequence: TGTGCCAGCTCCCGGGTAGTCCAAGAGACCCAGTACTTC. The rearrangement uses TRBV9 and TRBJ2-5; D is unclear. The V gene's germline CDR1 is SGDLS and CDR2 YYNGEE. The CDR3 spans 13 residues. With 7 bases removed from V and 1 base from J, the gap between germline ends came to 11 bases.

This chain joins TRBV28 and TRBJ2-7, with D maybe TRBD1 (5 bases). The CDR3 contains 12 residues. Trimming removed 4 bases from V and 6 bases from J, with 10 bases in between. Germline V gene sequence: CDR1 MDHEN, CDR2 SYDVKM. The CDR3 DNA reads TGTGCCAGCAGTTGGGGCAGGGTCGAGCAGTACTTC. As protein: CASSWGRVEQYF.

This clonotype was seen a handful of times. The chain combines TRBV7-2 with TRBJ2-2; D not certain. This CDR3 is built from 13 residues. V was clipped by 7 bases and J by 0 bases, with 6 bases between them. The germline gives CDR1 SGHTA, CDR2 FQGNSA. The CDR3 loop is CASKYPNTGELFF. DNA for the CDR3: TGTGCCAGCAAGTACCCGAACACCGGGGAGCTGTTTTTT.

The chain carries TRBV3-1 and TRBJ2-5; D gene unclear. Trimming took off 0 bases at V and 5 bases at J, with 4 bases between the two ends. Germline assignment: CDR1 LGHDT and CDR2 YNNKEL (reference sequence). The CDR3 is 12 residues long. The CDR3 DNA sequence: TGTGCCAGCAGCCAAGAGCCGGAGACCCAGTACTTC. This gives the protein CASSQEPETQYF.

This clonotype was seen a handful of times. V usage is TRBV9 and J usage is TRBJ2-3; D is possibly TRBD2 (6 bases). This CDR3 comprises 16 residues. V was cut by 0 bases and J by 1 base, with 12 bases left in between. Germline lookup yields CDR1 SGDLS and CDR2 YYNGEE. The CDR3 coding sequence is TGTGCCAGCAGCGTAGGACGGGAGTTGGGCACAGATACGCAGTATTTT. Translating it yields CASSVGRELGTDTQYF.

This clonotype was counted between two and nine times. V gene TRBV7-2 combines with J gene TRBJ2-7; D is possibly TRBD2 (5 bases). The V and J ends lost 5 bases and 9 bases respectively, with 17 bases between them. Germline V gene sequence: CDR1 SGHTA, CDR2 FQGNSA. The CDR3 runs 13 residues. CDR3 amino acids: CASSPDYPGWQYF. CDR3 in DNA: TGTGCCAGCAGCCCAGACTACCCGGGATGGCAGTACTTC.

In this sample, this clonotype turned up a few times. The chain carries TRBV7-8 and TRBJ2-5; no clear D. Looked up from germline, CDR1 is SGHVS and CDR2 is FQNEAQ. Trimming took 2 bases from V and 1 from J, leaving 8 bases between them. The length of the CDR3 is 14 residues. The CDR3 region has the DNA TGTGCCAGCAGCTTAAAACCGCTCCAAGAGACCCAGTACTTC. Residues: CASSLKPLQETQYF.

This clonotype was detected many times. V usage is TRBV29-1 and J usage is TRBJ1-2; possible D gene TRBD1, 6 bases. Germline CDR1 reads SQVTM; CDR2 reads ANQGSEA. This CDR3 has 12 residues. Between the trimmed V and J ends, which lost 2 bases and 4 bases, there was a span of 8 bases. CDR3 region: CSVEQGSYGYTF. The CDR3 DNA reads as TGCAGCGTTGAACAGGGGAGCTATGGCTACACCTTC.

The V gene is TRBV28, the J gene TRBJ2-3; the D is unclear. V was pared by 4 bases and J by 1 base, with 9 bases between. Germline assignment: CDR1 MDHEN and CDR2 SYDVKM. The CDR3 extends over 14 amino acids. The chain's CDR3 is CASSSTVGTDTQYF. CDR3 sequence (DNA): TGTGCCAGCAGTTCGACCGTGGGCACAGATACGCAGTATTTT.

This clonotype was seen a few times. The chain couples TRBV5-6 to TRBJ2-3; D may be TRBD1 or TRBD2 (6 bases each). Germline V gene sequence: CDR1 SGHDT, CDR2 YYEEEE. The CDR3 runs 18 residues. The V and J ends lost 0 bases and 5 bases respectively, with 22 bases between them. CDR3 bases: TGTGCCAGCAGCTTGGAGAGGCGGAGGGGGAGGTTGTTAGATACGCAGTATTTT. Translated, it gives CASSLERRRGRLLDTQYF.

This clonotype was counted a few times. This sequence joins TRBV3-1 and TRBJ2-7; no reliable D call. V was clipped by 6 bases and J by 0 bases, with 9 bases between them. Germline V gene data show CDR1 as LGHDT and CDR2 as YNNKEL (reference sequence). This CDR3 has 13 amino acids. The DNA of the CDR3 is TGTGCCAGCAGTCCTCCCAACTCCTACGAGCAGTACTTC. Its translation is CASSPPNSYEQYF.

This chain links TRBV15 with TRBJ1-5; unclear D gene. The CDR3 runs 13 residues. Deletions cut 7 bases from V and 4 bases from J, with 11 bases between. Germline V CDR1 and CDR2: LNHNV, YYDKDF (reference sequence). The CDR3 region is CATTGSLNQPQHF. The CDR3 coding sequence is TGTGCCACCACCGGCAGTCTTAATCAGCCCCAGCATTTT.

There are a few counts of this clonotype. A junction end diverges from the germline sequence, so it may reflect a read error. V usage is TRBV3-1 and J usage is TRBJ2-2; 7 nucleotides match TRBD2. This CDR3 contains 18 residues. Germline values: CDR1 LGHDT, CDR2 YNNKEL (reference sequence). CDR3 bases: TGTGCCAGCAGCCAAGAACGGGGGACTATCCCAGAACACCGGGGAGCTGTTTTT. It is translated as CASSQERGTIPEHRGAVF.

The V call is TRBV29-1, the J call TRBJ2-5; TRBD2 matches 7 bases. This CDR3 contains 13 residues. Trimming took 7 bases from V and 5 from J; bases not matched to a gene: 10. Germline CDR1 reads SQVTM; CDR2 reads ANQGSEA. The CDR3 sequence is CSAAGGGSETQYF. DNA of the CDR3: TGCAGCGCCGCAGGCGGGGGAAGTGAGACCCAGTACTTC.

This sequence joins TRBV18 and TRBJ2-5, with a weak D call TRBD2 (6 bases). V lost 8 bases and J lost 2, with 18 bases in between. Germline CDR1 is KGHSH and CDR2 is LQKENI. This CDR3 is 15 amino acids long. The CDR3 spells CASILQGGEQETQYF. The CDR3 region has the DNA TGTGCCAGCATACTCCAGGGCGGGGAGCAAGAGACCCAGTACTTC.

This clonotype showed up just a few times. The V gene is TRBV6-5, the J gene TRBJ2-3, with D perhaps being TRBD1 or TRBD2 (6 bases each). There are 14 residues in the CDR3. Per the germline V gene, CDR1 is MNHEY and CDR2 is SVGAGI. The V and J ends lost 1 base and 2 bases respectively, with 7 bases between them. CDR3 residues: CASSYWGATDTQYF. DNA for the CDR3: TGTGCCAGCAGTTACTGGGGGGCCACAGATACGCAGTATTTT.

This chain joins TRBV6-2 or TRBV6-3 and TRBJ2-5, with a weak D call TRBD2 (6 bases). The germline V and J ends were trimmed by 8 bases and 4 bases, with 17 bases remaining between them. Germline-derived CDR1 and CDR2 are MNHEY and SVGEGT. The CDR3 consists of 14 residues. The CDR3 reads CASSRSGPRETQYF. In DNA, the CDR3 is TGTGCCAGCTCGCGGAGCGGGCCCAGAGAGACCCAGTACTTC.

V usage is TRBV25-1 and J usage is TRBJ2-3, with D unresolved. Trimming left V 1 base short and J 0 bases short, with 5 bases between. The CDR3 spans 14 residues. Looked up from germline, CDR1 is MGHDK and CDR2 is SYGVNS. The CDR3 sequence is CASSEFDSTDTQYF. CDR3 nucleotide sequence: TGTGCCAGCAGTGAATTTGACAGCACAGATACGCAGTATTTT.

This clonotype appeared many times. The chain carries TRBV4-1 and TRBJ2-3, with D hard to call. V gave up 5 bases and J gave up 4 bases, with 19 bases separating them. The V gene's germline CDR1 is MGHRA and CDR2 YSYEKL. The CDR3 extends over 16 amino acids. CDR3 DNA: TGCGCCAGCAGCGGTGTGGGCTTTCTTGATCCAGATACGCAGTATTTT. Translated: CASSGVGFLDPDTQYF.

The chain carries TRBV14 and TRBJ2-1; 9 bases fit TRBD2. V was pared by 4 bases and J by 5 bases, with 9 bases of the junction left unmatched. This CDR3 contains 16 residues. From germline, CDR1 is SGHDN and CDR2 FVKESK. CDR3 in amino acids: CASSLKGLAGNNEQFF. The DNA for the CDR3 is TGTGCCAGCAGCCTCAAAGGGCTAGCGGGAAACAATGAGCAGTTCTTC.

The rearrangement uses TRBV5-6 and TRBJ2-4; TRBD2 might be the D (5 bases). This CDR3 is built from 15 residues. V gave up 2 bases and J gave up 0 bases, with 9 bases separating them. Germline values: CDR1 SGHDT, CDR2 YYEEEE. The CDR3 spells CASSLRRVAKNIQYF. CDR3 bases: TGTGCCAGCAGCTTAAGGCGGGTAGCCAAAAACATTCAGTACTTC.

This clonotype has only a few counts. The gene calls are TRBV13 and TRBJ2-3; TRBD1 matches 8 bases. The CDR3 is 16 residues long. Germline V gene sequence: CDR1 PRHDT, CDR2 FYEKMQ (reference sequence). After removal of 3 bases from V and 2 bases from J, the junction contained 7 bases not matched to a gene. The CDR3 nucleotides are TGTGCCAGCAGCTTTGATACAGGGGGAGCCACAGATACGCAGTATTTT. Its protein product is CASSFDTGGATDTQYF.

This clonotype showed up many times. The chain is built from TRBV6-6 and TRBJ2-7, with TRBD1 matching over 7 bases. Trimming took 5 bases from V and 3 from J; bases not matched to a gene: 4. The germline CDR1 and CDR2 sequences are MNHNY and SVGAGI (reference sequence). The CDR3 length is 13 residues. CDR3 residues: CASSTGQLYEQYF. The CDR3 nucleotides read TGTGCCAGCAGTACGGGACAGCTCTACGAGCAGTACTTC.

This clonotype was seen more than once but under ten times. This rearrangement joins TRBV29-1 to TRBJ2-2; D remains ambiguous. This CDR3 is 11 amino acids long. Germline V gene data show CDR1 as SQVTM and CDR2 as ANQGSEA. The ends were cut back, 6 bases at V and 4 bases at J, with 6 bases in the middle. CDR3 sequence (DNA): TGCAGCGTCACAGCCACCGGGGAGCTGTTTTTT. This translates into CSVTATGELFF.

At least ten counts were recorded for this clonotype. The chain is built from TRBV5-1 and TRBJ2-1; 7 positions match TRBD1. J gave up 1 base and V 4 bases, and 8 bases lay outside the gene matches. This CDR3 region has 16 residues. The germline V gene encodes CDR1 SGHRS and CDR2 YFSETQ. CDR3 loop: CASSRTPGQSYNEQFF. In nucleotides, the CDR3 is TGCGCCAGCAGCCGCACCCCGGGACAGTCCTACAATGAGCAGTTCTTC. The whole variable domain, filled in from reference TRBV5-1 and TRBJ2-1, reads KAGVTQTPRYLIKTRGQQVTLSCSPISGHRSVSWYQQTPGQGLQFLFEYFSETQRNKGNFPGRFSGRQFSNSRSEMNVSTLELGDSALYLCASSRTPGQSYNEQFFGPGTRLTVL.

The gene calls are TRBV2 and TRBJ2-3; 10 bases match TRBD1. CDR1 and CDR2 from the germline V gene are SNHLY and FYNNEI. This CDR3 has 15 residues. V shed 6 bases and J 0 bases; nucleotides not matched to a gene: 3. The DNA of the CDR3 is TGTGCCAGCAGGGGACAGGGGATAAGCACAGATACGCAGTATTTT. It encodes CASRGQGISTDTQYF.

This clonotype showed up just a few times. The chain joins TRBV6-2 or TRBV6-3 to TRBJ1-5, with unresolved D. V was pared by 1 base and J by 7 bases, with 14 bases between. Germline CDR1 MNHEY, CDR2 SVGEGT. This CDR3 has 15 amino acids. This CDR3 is CASSYWGGPEQPQHF. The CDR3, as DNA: TGTGCCAGCAGTTACTGGGGAGGGCCGGAACAGCCCCAGCATTTT.

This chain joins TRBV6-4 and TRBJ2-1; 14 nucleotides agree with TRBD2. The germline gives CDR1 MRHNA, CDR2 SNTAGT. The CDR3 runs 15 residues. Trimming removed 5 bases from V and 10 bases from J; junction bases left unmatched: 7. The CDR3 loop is CASSRLAGGMKEQFF. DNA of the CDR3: TGTGCCAGCAGTCGACTAGCGGGGGGGATGAAGGAGCAGTTCTTC.

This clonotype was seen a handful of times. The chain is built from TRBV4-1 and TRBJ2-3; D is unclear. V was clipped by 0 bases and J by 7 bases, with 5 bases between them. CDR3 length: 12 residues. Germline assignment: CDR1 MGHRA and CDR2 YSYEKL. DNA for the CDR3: TGCGCCAGCAGCCAAGAGAGTAATACGCAGTATTTT. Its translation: CASSQESNTQYF.